This T cell receptor (beta chain) originates from a study of blood T cell repertoires in COVID-19. About the study: Material from acute and convalescent COVID-19 was sourced from the United States, Italy and Spain. PBMCs, B-cell-depleted T cells, or T cells provided the cDNA or gDNA that made up the material.

In the original workflow: Reference gene primer amplification gave nucleated cell count estimates. Measured with immunoSEQ multiplex PCR; TCRdb has only the in-frame clones, and not every one. That table supplies the V and J calls and clone size; D and trimming were determined from the DNA. The sample consists of about 490,000 clones, approximately 83% of them appearing once. Worth noting for this clone: Other DNA sequences in the sample encode the same CDR3.

Material for sequencing was peripheral blood. This TCR was sampled from a human donor in a cohort sampled during active COVID-19.

This chain's CDR3 is CASSFVGGLETQYF. DNA for the CDR3: TGTGCCAGCAGTTTTGTAGGGGGCCTTGAGACCCAGTACTTC. The chain recombines TRBV28 with TRBJ2-5, with TRBD1 identical over 7 bases. Germline CDR1 and CDR2: MDHEN and SYDVKM. This CDR3 contains 14 residues. Trimming at V came to 3 bases and at J to 5 bases, leaving 6 bases not matched to a gene.